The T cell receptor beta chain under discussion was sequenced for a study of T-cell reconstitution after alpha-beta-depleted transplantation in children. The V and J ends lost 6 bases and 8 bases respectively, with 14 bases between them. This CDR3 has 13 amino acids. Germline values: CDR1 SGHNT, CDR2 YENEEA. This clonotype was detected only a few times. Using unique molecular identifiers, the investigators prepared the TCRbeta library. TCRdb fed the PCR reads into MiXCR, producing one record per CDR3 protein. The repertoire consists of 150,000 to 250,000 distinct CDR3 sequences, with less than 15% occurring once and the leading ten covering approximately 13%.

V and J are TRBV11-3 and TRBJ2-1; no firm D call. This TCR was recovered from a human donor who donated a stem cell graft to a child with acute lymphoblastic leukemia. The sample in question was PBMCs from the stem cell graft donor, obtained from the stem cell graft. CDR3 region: CASRTPSADEQFF. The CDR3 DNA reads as TGTGCCAGCAGGACCCCGTCGGCGGATGAGCAGTTCTTC.